One sample yielded the 18 T cell receptor beta chains listed below, sequenced in a study of T cells in narcolepsy. The table came from immunoSEQ multiplex PCR; TCRdb's copy has only in-frame clones and leaves some out. The sample lists fewer than 35,000 clones, around four fifths occurring once. Sequencing was carried out using memory (CD45RA-) CD4+ T cells from blood. These receptors originate from a human donor in good health.

The gene calls are TRBV7-9 and TRBJ2-2, with D possibly called TRBD1 or TRBD2 (5 bases each). The CDR3 has 17 residues. V was shortened by 3 bases and J by 5 bases, with 19 bases between the two germline ends. Germline assignment: CDR1 SEHNR and CDR2 FQNEAQ (reference sequence). The CDR3 spells CASSFRGANGITGELFF. As DNA, the CDR3 is TGTGCCAGCAGCTTTCGAGGGGCGAACGGAATTACCGGGGAGCTGTTTTTT.

The J gene is TRBJ2-3, the V gene TRBV9; D may be TRBD1 (5 bases). This CDR3 has 16 residues. In germline, CDR1 is SGDLS, CDR2 YYNGEE. The V gene lost 3 bases and the J gene lost 0 bases, with 14 bases spanning the gap. CDR3 nucleotide sequence: TGTGCCAGCAGCGCCCTCCCAGCAGGGAGCACAGATACGCAGTATTTT. Residues: CASSALPAGSTDTQYF.

This clone appeared once. This sequence joins TRBV5-1 and TRBJ1-1, with TRBD1 matching over 8 bases. From germline, CDR1 is SGHRS and CDR2 YFSETQ. The J segment lost 5 bases and the V segment lost 4 bases, leaving 16 bases of the junction unmatched. The CDR3 contains 17 residues. CDR3 sequence: CASSQRATGVEGTEAFF. The DNA of the CDR3 is TGCGCCAGCAGCCAGAGGGCGACAGGGGTAGAAGGTACTGAAGCTTTCTTT.

J is TRBJ2-3 and V is TRBV18; 7 bases align to TRBD2. This CDR3 is 17 amino acids long. V shed 2 bases and J 4 bases; nucleotides not matched to a gene: 12. Germline V gives CDR1 KGHSH, CDR2 LQKENI. The CDR3 here is CASSPSVPGGSPDTQYF. CDR3 coding DNA: TGTGCCAGCTCACCATCCGTGCCGGGGGGTTCCCCAGATACGCAGTATTTT.

This clone was seen once. The chain combines TRBV2 with TRBJ1-4, with D perhaps matching TRBD1 (6 bases). Germline V lookup: CDR1 SNHLY, CDR2 FYNNEI. V dropped 6 bases and J dropped 8 bases, with 19 bases sitting between them. The CDR3 spans 15 residues. The CDR3 spells CASSYHTGKGEKLFF. Written as DNA, the CDR3 is TGTGCCAGCAGCTACCATACAGGGAAAGGGGAAAAACTGTTTTTT.

The rearrangement joins TRBV7-9 to TRBJ2-3; 9 bases are shared with TRBD2. Losses at the gene ends were 2 bases for V and 3 bases for J; bases not matched to a gene: 6. CDR1 and CDR2 (germline): SEHNR, FQNEAQ (reference sequence). The CDR3 has 16 residues. CDR3 amino acids: CASSLLAGSMTDTQYF. As DNA, the CDR3 is TGTGCCAGCAGCTTACTAGCGGGGTCGATGACAGATACGCAGTATTTT.

The chain employs TRBV5-8 and TRBJ1-1; no firm D call. The V gene lost 4 bases and the J gene lost 1 base, with 8 bases spanning the gap. CDR1 is SGHTS, CDR2 YDEGEE, per germline. The CDR3 spans 13 residues. Written as DNA, the CDR3 is TGTGCCAGCAGCGTCTTCGGGAACACTGAAGCTTTCTTT. This encodes CASSVFGNTEAFF.

This clone has only one observation. The chain is built from TRBV29-1 and TRBJ2-3, with D possibly TRBD1 on 5 matching bases. The CDR3 is made up of 12 amino acids. Germline V gene data show CDR1 as SQVTM and CDR2 as ANQGSEA. V lost 6 bases, J lost 2 bases, and 9 bases lay in between. The CDR3 nucleotides are TGCAGCGTGGGGCTATACACAGATACGCAGTATTTT. This codes for CSVGLYTDTQYF.

This chain connects TRBV2 to TRBJ1-6, with D uncertain. Per germline, CDR1 SNHLY and CDR2 FYNNEI. V was trimmed by 2 bases and J by 0 bases, leaving 11 bases between them. The CDR3 runs to 17 residues. The CDR3 region is CASSERARSSYNSPLHF. Here the CDR3 DNA reads TGTGCCAGCAGTGAAAGGGCGAGGAGCTCCTATAATTCACCCCTCCACTTT.

In this sample, this clone turned up a few times. The chain is built from TRBV7-2 and TRBJ1-2, with TRBD1 identical over 7 bases. Trimming cost V 8 bases and J 13 bases; bases outside gene matches: 10. Germline V gives CDR1 SGHTA, CDR2 FQGNSA. The CDR3 runs 11 residues. CDR3 coding DNA: TGTGCCAGCGGAGTAGGGGACAGATGCACCTTC. Translating it yields CASGVGDRCTF. Using reference TRBV7-2 and TRBJ1-2 for the parts outside the CDR3, the full variable domain is GAGVSQSPSNKVTEKGKDVELRCDPISGHTALYWYRQSLGQGLEFLIYFQGNSAPDKSGLPSDRFSAERTGGSVSTLTIQRTQQEDSAVYLCASGVGDRCTFGSGTRLTVV.

This chain uses TRBV11-3 with TRBJ2-5, with unresolved D. V gave up 5 bases and J gave up 4 bases, with 11 bases separating them. CDR1 is SGHNT and CDR2 is YENEEA in the germline V gene. CDR3 size: 13 residues. CDR3 amino acids: CASSLRVGETQYF. Here the CDR3 DNA reads TGTGCCAGCAGCCTCCGGGTGGGAGAGACCCAGTACTTC.

The chain couples TRBV10-2 to TRBJ1-1; D uncertain. Germline V gene lookup returns CDR1 WSHSY and CDR2 SAAADI. This CDR3 is 14 amino acids long. V was clipped by 0 bases and J by 1 base, with 6 bases between them. This chain's CDR3 is CASSESGGNTEAFF. In DNA form, the CDR3 reads TGCGCCAGCAGTGAGTCGGGAGGGAACACTGAAGCTTTCTTT.

The J gene is TRBJ1-6, the V gene TRBV2; 11 bases line up with TRBD1. CDR1 is SNHLY and CDR2 is FYNNEI in the germline V gene. CDR3 size: 15 residues. V shed 6 bases and J 6 bases; nucleotides not matched to a gene: 4. CDR3 amino acids: CASSRGQGANSPLHF. CDR3 bases: TGTGCCAGCAGCCGAGGACAGGGGGCTAATTCACCCCTCCACTTT.

This chain joins TRBV5-6 and TRBJ1-1, with D tentatively TRBD1 (5 bases). Trimming shortened V by 3 bases and J by 7 bases, and 10 bases separated the two germline ends. Germline CDR1 is SGHDT and CDR2 is YYEEEE. The length of the CDR3 is 12 residues. The CDR3 DNA reads TGTGCCAGCAGCTGGGACGACCGTGAAGCTTTCTTT. Protein sequence: CASSWDDREAFF.

On this clone: The conserved closing phenylalanine or tryptophan is absent in this CDR3, likely reflecting a read error. The rearrangement links TRBV19 to TRBJ1-1, with 11 bases aligning to TRBD1. The CDR3 contains 15 residues. Germline values: CDR1 LNHDA, CDR2 SQIVND (reference sequence). The junction had 6 bases not matched to a gene; V was cut back by 5 bases and J by 4 bases. In nucleotides, the CDR3 is TGTGCCAGTAGTGGACAGGGGGCCCAGTTCACTGAAGCTTTCCTT. Protein product: CASSGQGAQFTEAFL.

V is TRBV19 and J is TRBJ2-5; TRBD2 aligns across 7 bases. CDR3 length equals 12 residues. The V gene's germline CDR1 is LNHDA and CDR2 SQIVND (reference sequence). V shed 8 bases and J 5 bases; nucleotides not matched to a gene: 5. CDR3 nucleotides: TGTGCCAGTCGTTCGCGGGGGGAGACCCAGTACTTC. Residues: CASRSRGETQYF.

The chain recombines TRBV15 with TRBJ1-2; D not certain. Per germline, CDR1 LNHNV and CDR2 YYDKDF (reference sequence). Trimming pared 1 base from V and 4 bases from J, leaving 10 bases between. This CDR3 has 14 amino acids. The CDR3 nucleotides are TGTGCCACCAGCAGAGGTGGCAGCATCTATGGCTACACCTTC. This codes for CATSRGGSIYGYTF.

Only one count was recorded for this clone. This chain connects TRBV5-4 to TRBJ1-2, with no clear D. Trimming left V 4 bases short and J 8 bases short, with 21 bases between. This CDR3 is built from 15 residues. Per germline, CDR1 SGHNT and CDR2 YYREEE (reference sequence). This CDR3 is CASSAVKLLNTGYTF. CDR3 in DNA: TGTGCCAGCAGCGCCGTCAAACTTTTGAACACAGGCTACACCTTC. Full variable domain (remainder filled in from reference TRBV5-4 and TRBJ1-2): ETGVTQSPTHLIKTRGQQVTLRCSSQSGHNTVSWYQQALGQGPQFIFQYYREEENGRGNFPPRFSGLQFPNYSSELNVNALELDDSALYLCASSAVKLLNTGYTFGSGTRLTVV.